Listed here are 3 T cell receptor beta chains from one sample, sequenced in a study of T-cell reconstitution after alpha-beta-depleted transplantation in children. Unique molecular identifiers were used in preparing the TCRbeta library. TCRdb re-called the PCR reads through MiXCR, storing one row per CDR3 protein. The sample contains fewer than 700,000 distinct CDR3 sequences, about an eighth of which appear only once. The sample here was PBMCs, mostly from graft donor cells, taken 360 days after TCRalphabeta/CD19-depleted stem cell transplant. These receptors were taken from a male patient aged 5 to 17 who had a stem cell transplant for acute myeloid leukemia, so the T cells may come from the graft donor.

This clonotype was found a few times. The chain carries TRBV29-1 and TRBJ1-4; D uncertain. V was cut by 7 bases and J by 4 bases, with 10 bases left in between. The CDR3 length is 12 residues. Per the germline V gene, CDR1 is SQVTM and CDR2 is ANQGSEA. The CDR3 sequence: CSGREINEKLFF. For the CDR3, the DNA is TGCAGCGGAAGGGAGATTAATGAAAAACTGTTTTTT.

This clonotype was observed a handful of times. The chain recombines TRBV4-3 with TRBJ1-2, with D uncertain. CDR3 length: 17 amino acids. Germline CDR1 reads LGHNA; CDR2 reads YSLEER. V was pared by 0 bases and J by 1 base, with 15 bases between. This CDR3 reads CASSQEADRRFNYGYTF. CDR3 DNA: TGCGCCAGCAGCCAAGAAGCGGACCGACGGTTTAACTATGGCTACACCTTC.

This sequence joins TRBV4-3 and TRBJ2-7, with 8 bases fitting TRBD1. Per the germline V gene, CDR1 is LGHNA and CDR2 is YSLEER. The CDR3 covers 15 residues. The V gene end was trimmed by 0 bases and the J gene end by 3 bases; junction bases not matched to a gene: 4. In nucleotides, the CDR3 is TGCGCCAGCAGCCAAGATGCAGGGGGCTTCTACGAGCAGTACTTC. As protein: CASSQDAGGFYEQYF.